The 18 T cell receptor beta chains below all came from one sample that was sequenced in a study of beta chain features in type 1 diabetes. What these receptors recognize is not known. Since all of the isolated RNA was reverse transcribed, expressed TCRB transcripts were what got sequenced. Produced via immunoSEQ multiplex PCR; TCRdb's table is partial and in-frame only. There are roughly 150,000 clones in the sample; approximately 8.7% occur only once, and 0.7% lies in the top ten. Overall study results and limits: For Type 1 diabetes patients, all four CD4+ subsets carried TCRB CDR3s that were moderately but significantly shorter.

The source material was central memory CD4+ T cells from blood. The receptors derive from a woman between 25 and 40 years old with type 1 diabetes.

The sample holds a few counts of this clone. The CDR3 DNA reads as TGTGCCAGCAGCTTAGATAACAGGTCGTCTGGCTACACCTTC. This encodes CASSLDNRSSGYTF. This chain links TRBV7-8 with TRBJ1-2; a weak D match, TRBD1 (5 bases). Germline CDR1 and CDR2: SGHVS and FQNEAQ. V was clipped by 1 base and J by 7 bases, with 13 bases between them. The CDR3 is made up of 14 amino acids.

The chain joins TRBV28 to TRBJ1-2, with 7 bases that match TRBD1. The CDR3 consists of 14 residues. Germline loops: CDR1 MDHEN, CDR2 SYDVKM. V shed 6 bases and J 4 bases; nucleotides not matched to a gene: 8. CDR3 bases: TGTGCCAGCAGGGGGACAGCCCGATTCTATGGCTACACCTTC. Its translation: CASRGTARFYGYTF.

The sample holds a few counts of this clone. The chain has TRBV7-3 and TRBJ2-7, with D possibly TRBD1 on 5 matching bases. The germline V gene has CDR1 SGHTA and CDR2 FQGTGA. This CDR3 has 15 residues. V shed 0 bases and J shed 5 bases, with 14 bases lying between them. This CDR3 is CASSLTGLQGHEQYF. CDR3 nucleotide sequence: TGTGCCAGCAGCTTAACAGGCTTGCAGGGCCACGAGCAGTACTTC.

The chain recombines TRBV7-2 with TRBJ2-3; 10 bases match TRBD2. Germline CDR1 and CDR2: SGHTA and FQGNSA. V dropped 4 bases and J dropped 6; count of bases not matched to a gene: 7. The CDR3 sequence is 15 residues long. CDR3 sequence: CASSYTSGEDDTQYF. CDR3 nucleotides: TGTGCCAGCAGCTACACTAGCGGGGAGGATGATACGCAGTATTTT.

The V and J genes are TRBV7-9 and TRBJ2-3, with a possible D match to TRBD2 (7 bases). Germline V lookup: CDR1 SEHNR, CDR2 FQNEAQ (reference sequence). V was cut by 4 bases and J by 1 base, with 9 bases left in between. This CDR3 contains 14 residues. CDR3 nucleotide sequence: TGTGCCAGCAGCTGGGGGGGCGGCACAGATACGCAGTATTTT. This sequence encodes CASSWGGGTDTQYF.

There are a few counts of this clone. The CDR3 DNA reads as TGTGCCAGTAGTAGGGGCGGCGGGGGCGCGGAGACCCAGTACTTC. It encodes CASSRGGGGAETQYF. The chain is built from TRBV19 and TRBJ2-5; possible D gene TRBD2, 7 bases. Germline CDR1 LNHDA, CDR2 SQIVND (reference sequence). The length of the CDR3 is 15 residues. Trimming removed 4 bases at V and 5 bases at J, with 17 bases between.

Only a few counts were recorded for this clone. V and J are TRBV5-6 and TRBJ2-5; tentatively, D is TRBD1 (5 bases). Germline assignment: CDR1 SGHDT and CDR2 YYEEEE. This CDR3 is 13 amino acids long. V lost 8 bases and J 9 bases, leaving 20 bases between the germline ends. In DNA form, the CDR3 reads TGTGCCAGGGATGGGGCGGATGGGGTGGCCCAGTACTTC. This gives the protein CARDGADGVAQYF.

In this sample, this clone turned up a few times. The V call is TRBV5-1, the J call TRBJ1-2, with TRBD1 identical over 8 bases. V shed 4 bases and J 3 bases; nucleotides not matched to a gene: 14. The V gene's germline CDR1 is SGHRS and CDR2 YFSETQ. The CDR3 runs to 17 residues. CDR3 sequence (DNA): TGCGCCAGCAGCCCCGTGGCAACAGGGGGAAGGGACTATGGCTACACCTTC. Its translation: CASSPVATGGRDYGYTF.

This clone has a handful of counts. The chain carries TRBV25-1 and TRBJ1-4; maybe TRBD1 (5 bases). This CDR3 spans 18 amino acids. V was trimmed by 4 bases and J by 2 bases, leaving 20 bases between them. CDR1 and CDR2 (germline): MGHDK, SYGVNS. In DNA form, the CDR3 reads TGTGCCAGCAGTGGACCGAGCTCCGACAGAACTACTAATGAAAAACTGTTTTTT. This sequence encodes CASSGPSSDRTTNEKLFF.

The chain uses TRBV4-2 and TRBJ2-1; TRBD2 aligns across 7 bases. The CDR3 loop spans 17 amino acids. Per germline, CDR1 LGHNA and CDR2 YNFKEQ. Trimming took 3 bases from V and 4 from J; bases not matched to a gene: 12. This CDR3 reads CASSHSVAGREYNEQFF. CDR3 DNA: TGTGCCAGCAGCCATTCAGTGGCGGGGAGGGAGTACAATGAGCAGTTCTTC.

This sequence joins TRBV29-1 and TRBJ1-3; 7 bases are a match to TRBD1. The length of the CDR3 is 13 residues. J was trimmed by 2 bases and V by 6 bases; bases with no gene match: 4. CDR1 and CDR2 from the germline V gene are SQVTM and ANQGSEA. The CDR3 reads CSVHRGTGNTIYF. Written as DNA, the CDR3 is TGCAGCGTCCACAGGGGCACTGGAAACACCATATATTTT.

This clone was recorded a few times. This rearrangement joins TRBV6-5 to TRBJ1-5, with no clear D. V was pared by 5 bases and J by 8 bases, with 13 bases between. Germline CDR1 and CDR2: MNHEY and SVGAGI. The CDR3 runs 13 residues. Here the CDR3 reads CASSEAGAEPQHF. DNA of the CDR3: TGTGCCAGCAGTGAAGCTGGAGCCGAGCCCCAGCATTTT.

There are a few counts of this clone. This may be a read error: a much more frequent sequence differs by one nucleotide. The rearrangement joins TRBV7-3 to TRBJ2-7; 9 bases fit TRBD1. The CDR3 spans 13 residues. In germline, CDR1 is SGHTA, CDR2 FQGTGA. V gave up 5 bases and J gave up 2 bases; unmatched junction bases: 1. CDR3 amino acids: CASSRDRAYEQYF. The CDR3 nucleotides are TGTGCCAGCAGCCGGGACAGGGCCTACGAGCAGTACTTC.

This clone was recorded a few times. The rearrangement uses TRBV9 and TRBJ2-1; no firm D call. V lost 1 base and J 1 base, leaving 12 bases between the germline ends. CDR1 and CDR2 from the germline V gene are SGDLS and YYNGEE. The CDR3 runs 16 residues. DNA for the CDR3: TGTGCCAGCAGCGTACAAACGGGTGAATCCTACAATGAGCAGTTCTTC. This translates into CASSVQTGESYNEQFF.

The chain joins TRBV7-6 to TRBJ2-7, with 7 bases that match TRBD1. The CDR3 runs 17 residues. Trimming took 5 bases from V and 2 from J; bases not matched to a gene: 15. Germline CDR1 reads SGHVS; CDR2 reads FNYEAQ. CDR3 protein: CASSPHLGQRPTYEQYF. The DNA for the CDR3 is TGTGCCAGCAGCCCCCACCTGGGACAGCGGCCTACCTACGAGCAGTACTTC.

This clone was seen more than once but under ten times. The rearrangement links TRBV29-1 to TRBJ1-1; 8 nucleotides match TRBD1. The CDR3 covers 13 residues. With 5 bases clipped from V and 6 bases from J, the junction kept 8 bases outside the gene matches. Germline-derived CDR1 and CDR2 are SQVTM and ANQGSEA. The CDR3 protein is CSVRQGSTAEAFF. The CDR3 bases are TGCAGCGTTCGACAGGGGTCGACTGCTGAAGCTTTCTTT.

A few counts support this clone. The chain is built from TRBV19 and TRBJ2-3; D is perhaps TRBD1 (6 bases). Germline V gene lookup returns CDR1 LNHDA and CDR2 SQIVND (reference sequence). The CDR3 consists of 15 residues. V gave up 5 bases and J gave up 0 bases, with 12 bases separating them. CDR3 sequence (DNA): TGTGCCAGTAGTGTCCGGGACACAAGCACAGATACGCAGTATTTT. Its translation: CASSVRDTSTDTQYF.

This chain connects TRBV10-2 to TRBJ2-7; tentative D call: TRBD2 (6 bases). Trimming took 9 bases from V and 7 from J, leaving 25 bases between them. The CDR3 runs 15 residues. The germline CDR1 and CDR2 sequences are WSHSY and SAAADI. For the CDR3, the DNA is TGCGCCAGTGGCGAGAGGAGGGCCACCCCTAGAGAGCAGTACTTC. Translated: CASGERRATPREQYF.